One sample yielded the 18 T cell receptor beta chains listed below, sequenced in a study of T cells after yellow fever vaccination (dated by TCRdb to 2018 to 2020). Preparation of the library involved 5' RACE. The sample was run on an Illumina HiSeq 2500. Using fastp at Q25 and MiXCR, TCRdb reprocessed the public reads and kept productive beta chains. A single entry per CDR3 protein holds the most common genes and DNA from its merged rows. The sample profile shows about 330,000 distinct CDR3 sequences; 7% to 9% of them were found once. Of the sample, roughly 15% is held by the ten largest clones. The sample's treatment or condition label is to be understood as: live attenuated yellow fever vaccine strain. The sample consisted of PBMCs, taken roughly seven weeks after the first yellow fever vaccination. These receptors all come from a man aged 18 to 29 who received the YFV17D yellow fever vaccine.

This clonotype was counted a few times. The chain combines TRBV7-8 with TRBJ2-5, with D uncertain. Trimming left V 3 bases short and J 2 bases short, with 7 bases between. The germline gives CDR1 SGHVS, CDR2 FQNEAQ. This CDR3 region has 13 residues. The CDR3 sequence: CASSFWRQETQYF. The CDR3 nucleotides read TGTGCCAGCAGCTTCTGGCGGCAAGAGACCCAGTACTTC. Combining the CDR3 with reference TRBV7-8 and TRBJ2-5 gives the whole variable domain GAGVSQSPRYKVAKRGQDVALRCDPISGHVSLFWYQQALGQGPEFLTYFQNEAQLDKSGLPSDRFFAERPEGSVSTLKIQRTQQEDSAVYLCASSFWRQETQYFGPGTRLLVL.

This clonotype has a handful of counts. The CDR3 region is CASSYLRRQDTEAFF. The CDR3 nucleotides read TGTGCCAGCAGTTACTTGAGAAGGCAGGACACTGAAGCTTTCTTT. The V and J genes are TRBV6-5 and TRBJ1-1; no definite D call. The CDR3 is 15 residues long. Deletions cut 1 base from V and 3 bases from J, with 12 bases between. From germline, CDR1 is MNHEY and CDR2 SVGAGI.

This clonotype was observed a handful of times. This chain links TRBV28 with TRBJ1-6; D is unclear. The CDR3 is made up of 13 amino acids. Trimming shortened V by 4 bases and J by 12 bases, and 13 bases separated the two germline ends. The germline CDR1 and CDR2 sequences are MDHEN and SYDVKM. This CDR3 is CASSYQLRQPLHF. The CDR3, as DNA: TGTGCCAGCAGTTACCAGCTAAGGCAACCCCTCCACTTT.

This chain links TRBV12-3 or TRBV12-4 with TRBJ2-5; the D call may be TRBD1 or TRBD2 (6 bases each). The V gene lost 8 bases and the J gene lost 7 bases, with 20 bases spanning the gap. CDR3 length equals 14 residues. CDR3 amino acids: CASGPGGPGMTQYF. CDR3 sequence (DNA): TGTGCCAGCGGACCCGGGGGCCCCGGCATGACCCAGTACTTC.

The table lists this clonotype with a few counts. The chain carries TRBV5-6 and TRBJ2-1; 9 nucleotides line up with TRBD2. Germline CDR1 SGHDT, CDR2 YYEEEE. With 4 bases clipped from V and 8 bases from J, the junction kept 16 bases outside the gene matches. The CDR3 sequence is 17 residues long. This CDR3 is CASSRLTGERGEDEQFF. The CDR3, as DNA: TGTGCCAGCAGCCGTTTAACTGGGGAGCGGGGGGAGGATGAGCAGTTCTTC.

This clonotype was detected only a few times. The chain employs TRBV29-1 and TRBJ1-1, with TRBD1 identical over 9 bases. The germline gives CDR1 SQVTM, CDR2 ANQGSEA. The CDR3 has 14 amino acids. V shed 5 bases, J shed 1 base, and the junction held 5 bases outside the gene matches. The CDR3 region has the DNA TGCAGCGTTCAAAGGGACAGGGAGAACACTGAAGCTTTCTTT. The encoded protein is CSVQRDRENTEAFF.

This clonotype appeared a few times. The genes are TRBV25-1 and TRBJ2-3, with a weak D call TRBD2 (5 bases). Trimming pared 4 bases from V and 2 bases from J, leaving 13 bases between. CDR3 length equals 15 residues. Per the germline V gene, CDR1 is MGHDK and CDR2 is SYGVNS. The CDR3 sequence is CASSGPEGLTDTQYF. As DNA, the CDR3 is TGTGCCAGCAGTGGGCCCGAGGGTCTCACAGATACGCAGTATTTT. Supplemented by reference TRBV25-1 and TRBJ2-3, the full variable domain reads EADIYQTPRYLVIGTGKKITLECSQTMGHDKMYWYQQDPGMELHLIHYSYGVNSTEKGDLSSESTVSRIRTEHFPLTLESARPSHTSQYLCASSGPEGLTDTQYFGPGTRLTVL.

This clonotype occurred a few times. V usage is TRBV19 and J usage is TRBJ2-1; D gene uncertain. Looked up from germline, CDR1 is LNHDA and CDR2 is SQIVND (reference sequence). The CDR3 extends over 15 amino acids. Trimming shortened V by 6 bases and J by 0 bases, and 12 bases separated the two germline ends. The CDR3 sequence is CASSQDWPSYNEQFF. In nucleotides, the CDR3 is TGTGCCAGTAGCCAAGATTGGCCCTCCTACAATGAGCAGTTCTTC.

V gene TRBV19 combines with J gene TRBJ2-1; D might be TRBD2 (6 bases). The CDR3 extends over 16 amino acids. V lost 2 bases and J lost 2, with 13 bases in between. The germline V gene encodes CDR1 LNHDA and CDR2 SQIVND (reference sequence). CDR3 bases: TGTGCCAGTAGTATAAATTGGGACTTTCCCTACAATGAGCAGTTCTTC. The encoded protein is CASSINWDFPYNEQFF.

This sequence joins TRBV20-1 and TRBJ1-2; perhaps TRBD1 as D (5 bases). CDR1 and CDR2 (germline): DFQATT, SNEGSKA (reference sequence). This CDR3 is built from 12 residues. V shed 6 bases and J shed 8 bases, with 16 bases lying between them. The CDR3 loop reads CSAVGTDQGYTF. CDR3 in DNA: TGCAGTGCAGTCGGGACGGATCAAGGCTACACCTTC.

J is TRBJ1-2 and V is TRBV5-1; the match to TRBD1 covers 10 bases. This CDR3 is 15 amino acids long. Losses at the gene ends were 2 bases for V and 6 bases for J; bases not matched to a gene: 7. Per germline, CDR1 SGHRS and CDR2 YFSETQ. The DNA for the CDR3 is TGCGCCAGCAGCTTCCTCGGACAGGGGGGAGATGGCTACACCTTC. It translates to CASSFLGQGGDGYTF.

The gene calls are TRBV5-4 and TRBJ2-1, with no clear D. The ends were cut back, 1 base at V and 0 bases at J, with 11 bases in the middle. CDR1 is SGHNT, CDR2 YYREEE, per germline (reference sequence). The CDR3 length is 16 residues. CDR3 amino acids: CASSLPPPSSYNEQFF. For the CDR3, the DNA is TGTGCCAGCAGCTTGCCACCTCCCAGCTCCTACAATGAGCAGTTCTTC.

This clonotype was seen many times. The CDR3 protein is CASSRPGQGNYGYTF. CDR3 DNA sequence: TGTGCCAGCAGCCGCCCGGGACAGGGAAACTATGGCTACACCTTC. The chain couples TRBV28 to TRBJ1-2; TRBD1 agrees at 9 bases. The germline V gene has CDR1 MDHEN and CDR2 SYDVKM. V gave up 6 bases and J gave up 2 bases; unmatched junction bases: 7. The CDR3 has 15 amino acids.

The chain recombines TRBV29-1 with TRBJ1-1; unclear D gene. The CDR3 is 13 amino acids. Between the trimmed V and J ends, which lost 2 bases and 5 bases, there was a span of 12 bases. Germline CDR1 SQVTM, CDR2 ANQGSEA. The CDR3 here is CSVEWQLRTEAFF. DNA of the CDR3: TGCAGCGTTGAATGGCAGTTGAGAACTGAAGCTTTCTTT.

This clonotype was observed a few times. The rearrangement links TRBV6-5 to TRBJ1-3, with D uncertain. Germline V CDR1 and CDR2: MNHEY, SVGAGI. CDR3 length: 14 amino acids. V was clipped by 4 bases and J by 0 bases, with 7 bases between them. CDR3: CASSSTSSGNTIYF. The CDR3 nucleotides are TGTGCCAGCAGTTCGACGAGCTCTGGAAACACCATATATTTT.

This clonotype was picked up a small number of times. The V call is TRBV2, the J call TRBJ1-1; 8 bases are shared with TRBD1. Germline values: CDR1 SNHLY, CDR2 FYNNEI. With 8 bases clipped from V and 11 bases from J, the junction kept 10 bases outside the gene matches. The CDR3 consists of 12 residues. CDR3 bases: TGTGCCAGCGGGACACAGGACAGGGCTGCTTTCTTT. Translating gives CASGTQDRAAFF.

This clonotype was detected many times. The chain uses TRBV5-6 and TRBJ1-2; 9 nucleotides match TRBD1. After removal of 4 bases from V and 4 bases from J, the junction contained 5 bases not matched to a gene. This CDR3 is 14 amino acids long. CDR1 is SGHDT, CDR2 YYEEEE, per germline. The chain's CDR3 is CASSPRTGAYGYTF. The CDR3 DNA reads TGTGCCAGCAGCCCCCGGACAGGGGCCTATGGCTACACCTTC.

The chain combines TRBV9 with TRBJ1-1; weak D call: TRBD1 (6 bases). CDR3 length: 15 amino acids. V dropped 0 bases and J dropped 8 bases, with 17 bases sitting between them. Germline assignment: CDR1 SGDLS and CDR2 YYNGEE. CDR3 sequence (DNA): TGTGCCAGCAGCGTAGGGGGTAGGGGGGTGCGAGAAGCTTTCTTT. Translation: CASSVGGRGVREAFF.